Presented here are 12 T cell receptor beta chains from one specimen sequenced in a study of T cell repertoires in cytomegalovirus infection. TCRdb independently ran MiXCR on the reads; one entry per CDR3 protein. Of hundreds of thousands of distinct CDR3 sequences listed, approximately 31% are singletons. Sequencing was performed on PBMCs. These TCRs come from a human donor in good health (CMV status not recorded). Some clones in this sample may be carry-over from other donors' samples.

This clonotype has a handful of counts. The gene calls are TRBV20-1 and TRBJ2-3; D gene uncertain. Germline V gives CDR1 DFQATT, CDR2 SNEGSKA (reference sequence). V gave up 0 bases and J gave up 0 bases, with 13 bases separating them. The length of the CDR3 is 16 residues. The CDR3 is CSARDSKVSSTDTQYF. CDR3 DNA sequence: TGCAGTGCTAGAGATTCGAAGGTTTCTAGCACAGATACGCAGTATTTT.

CDR3 nucleotide sequence: TGTGCCAGCTCCCGGACAGGAAGCGATGGAGGCTACACCTTC. The encoded protein is CASSRTGSDGGYTF. The V call is TRBV18, the J call TRBJ1-2; 7 nucleotides agree with TRBD1. The CDR3 is 14 amino acids. The J segment lost 8 bases and the V segment lost 6 bases, leaving 12 bases of the junction unmatched. Germline assignment: CDR1 KGHSH and CDR2 LQKENI.

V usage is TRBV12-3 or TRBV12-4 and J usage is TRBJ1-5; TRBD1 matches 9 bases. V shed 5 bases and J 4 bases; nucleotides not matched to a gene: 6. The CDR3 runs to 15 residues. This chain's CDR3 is CASSHSGTGNQPQHF. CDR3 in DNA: TGTGCCAGCAGTCACTCCGGGACAGGGAATCAGCCCCAGCATTTT.

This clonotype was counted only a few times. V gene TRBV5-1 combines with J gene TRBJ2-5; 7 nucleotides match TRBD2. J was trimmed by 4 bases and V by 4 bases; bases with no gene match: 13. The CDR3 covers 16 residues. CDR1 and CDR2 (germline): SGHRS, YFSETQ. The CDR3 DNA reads TGCGCCAGCAGCCCGAGACCCGGACTAGGAGTAGAGACCCAGTACTTC. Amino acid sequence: CASSPRPGLGVETQYF.

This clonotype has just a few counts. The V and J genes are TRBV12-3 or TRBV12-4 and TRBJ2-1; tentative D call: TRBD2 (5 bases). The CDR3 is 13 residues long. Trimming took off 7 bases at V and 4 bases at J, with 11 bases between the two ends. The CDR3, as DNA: TGTGCCAGCACCGTCCGGGGTTACAATGAGCAGTTCTTC. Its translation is CASTVRGYNEQFF.

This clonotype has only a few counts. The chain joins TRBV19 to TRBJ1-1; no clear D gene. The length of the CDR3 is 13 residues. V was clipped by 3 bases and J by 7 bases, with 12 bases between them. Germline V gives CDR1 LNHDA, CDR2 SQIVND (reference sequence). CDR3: CASSIDLLGEAFF. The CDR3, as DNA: TGTGCCAGTAGTATCGATTTGCTGGGTGAAGCTTTCTTT.

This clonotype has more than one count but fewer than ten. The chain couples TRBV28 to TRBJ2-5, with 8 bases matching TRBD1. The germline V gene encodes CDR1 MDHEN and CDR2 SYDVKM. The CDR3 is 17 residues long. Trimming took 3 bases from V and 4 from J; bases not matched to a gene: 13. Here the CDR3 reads CASSFPRRTGQGETQYF. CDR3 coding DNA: TGTGCCAGCAGTTTTCCCCGTAGGACAGGGCAGGGAGAGACCCAGTACTTC.

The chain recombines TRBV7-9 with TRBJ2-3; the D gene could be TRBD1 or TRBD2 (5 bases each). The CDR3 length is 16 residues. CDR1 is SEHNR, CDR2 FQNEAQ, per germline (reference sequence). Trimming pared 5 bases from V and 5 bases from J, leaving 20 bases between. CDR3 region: CASSPRLGEGRDTQYF. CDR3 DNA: TGTGCCAGCAGCCCTAGGCTGGGAGAGGGGAGAGATACGCAGTATTTT.

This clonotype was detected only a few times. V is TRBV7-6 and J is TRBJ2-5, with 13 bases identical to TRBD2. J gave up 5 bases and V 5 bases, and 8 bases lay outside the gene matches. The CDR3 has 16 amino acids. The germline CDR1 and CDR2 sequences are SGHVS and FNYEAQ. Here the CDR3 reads CASSPRLAGGIETQYF. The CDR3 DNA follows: TGTGCCAGCAGCCCACGACTAGCGGGGGGTATCGAGACCCAGTACTTC.

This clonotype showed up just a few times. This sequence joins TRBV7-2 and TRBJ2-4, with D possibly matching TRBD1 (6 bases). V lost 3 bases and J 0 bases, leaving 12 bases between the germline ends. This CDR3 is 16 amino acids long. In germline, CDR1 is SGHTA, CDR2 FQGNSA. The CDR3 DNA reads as TGTGCCAGCAGCTTCACCGGGACATCAGCCAAAAACATTCAGTACTTC. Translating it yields CASSFTGTSAKNIQYF.

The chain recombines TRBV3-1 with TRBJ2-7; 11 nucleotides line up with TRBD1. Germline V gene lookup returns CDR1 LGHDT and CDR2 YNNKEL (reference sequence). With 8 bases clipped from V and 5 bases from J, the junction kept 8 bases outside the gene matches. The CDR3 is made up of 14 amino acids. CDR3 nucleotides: TGTGCCAGCGGCGGACAGGGGGCGAACCACGAGCAGTACTTC. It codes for CASGGQGANHEQYF.

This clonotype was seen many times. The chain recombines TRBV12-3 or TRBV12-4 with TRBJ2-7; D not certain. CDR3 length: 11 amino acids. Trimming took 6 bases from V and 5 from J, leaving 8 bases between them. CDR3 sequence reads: CASSPSHEQYF. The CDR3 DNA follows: TGTGCCAGCAGCCCGTCCCACGAGCAGTACTTC.